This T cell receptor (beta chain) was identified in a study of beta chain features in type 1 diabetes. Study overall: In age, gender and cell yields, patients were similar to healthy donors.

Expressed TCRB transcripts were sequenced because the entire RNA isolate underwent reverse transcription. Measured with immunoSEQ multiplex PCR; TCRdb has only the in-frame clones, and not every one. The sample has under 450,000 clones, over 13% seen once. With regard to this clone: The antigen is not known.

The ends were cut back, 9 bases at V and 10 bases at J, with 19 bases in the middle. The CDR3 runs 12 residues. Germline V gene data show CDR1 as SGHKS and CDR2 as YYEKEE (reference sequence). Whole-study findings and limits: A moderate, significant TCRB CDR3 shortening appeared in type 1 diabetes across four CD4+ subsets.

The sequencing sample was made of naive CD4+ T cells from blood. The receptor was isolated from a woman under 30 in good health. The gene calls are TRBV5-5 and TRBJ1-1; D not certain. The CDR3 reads CAISTNGETAFF. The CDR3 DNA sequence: TGTGCCATTTCAACAAACGGAGAGACAGCTTTCTTT. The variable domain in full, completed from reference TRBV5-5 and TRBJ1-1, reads DAGVTQSPTHLIKTRGQQVTLRCSPISGHKSVSWYQQVLGQGPQFIFQYYEKEERGRGNFPDRFSARQFPNYSSELNVNALLLGDSALYLCAISTNGETAFFGQGTRLTVV.